A selection of T cell receptor beta chains follows, all from one sample in a study of cytomegalovirus exposure and HLA in healthy donors. TCRdb keeps only in-frame clones here, not all; method: immunoSEQ multiplex PCR. Here the sample spans over 130,000 clones, about 79% being singletons. The sequenced sample consisted of PBMCs. The receptors come from a male donor in good health and CMV-seronegative. Both conserved end residues are part of each CDR3. A D gene is named only where the DNA matches it firmly. Some rows mark clone size as missing; the rest say once, few, many or name a class of expanded clone.

TRBJ2-1 | . | TRBD2 | TRBV2 | CASSTSGSVYEQFF | TGTGCCAGCAGTACTAGCGGGAGCGTCTATGAGCAGTTCTTC
TRBJ2-3 | . | . | TRBV10-1 | CASSACSKLRTDTQYF | TGCGCCAGCAGTGCGTGCAGTAAGTTACGCACAGATACGCAGTATTTT
TRBJ2-1 | once | TRBD2 | TRBV10-3 | CAISDPTSGKYNEQFF | TGTGCCATCAGTGACCCTACTAGCGGGAAGTACAATGAGCAGTTCTTC
TRBJ1-4 | . | . | TRBV29-1 | CSVETGAEEKLFF | TGCAGCGTTGAGACAGGAGCGGAGGAAAAACTGTTTTTT
TRBJ1-5 | . | . | TRBV7-3 | CASSFHLEGPQHF | TGTGCCAGCAGCTTCCATCTAGAGGGGCCCCAGCATTTT
TRBJ2-6 | . | . | TRBV19 | CASSGGDLTF | TGTGCCAGTAGTGGCGGGGACCTGACTTTC
TRBJ2-7 | . | . | TRBV30 | CAWALSGAPGYEQYF | TGTGCCTGGGCCCTATCGGGTGCGCCAGGGTACGAGCAGTACTTC
TRBJ1-3 | . | . | TRBV16 | CASSQNLRGPSSGNTIYF | TGTGCCAGCAGTCAAAATCTGCGGGGTCCTAGCTCTGGAAACACCATATATTTT
TRBJ1-1 | . | . | TRBV7-9 | CASSLGGLRNTEAFF | TGTGCCAGCAGCTTAGGGGGGCTTAGGAACACTGAAGCTTTCTTT
TRBJ2-3 | . | . | TRBV28 | CASSFPSGGTDTQYF | TGTGCCAGCAGTTTCCCAAGTGGGGGGACAGATACGCAGTATTTT
TRBJ2-1 | . | TRBD2 | TRBV6-1 | CASGRDYSYNEQFF | TGTGCCAGCGGCCGGGACTACTCCTACAATGAGCAGTTCTTC
TRBJ2-3 | . | . | TRBV7-3 | CASSILGSDTQYF | TGTGCCAGCAGCATACTAGGGTCAGATACGCAGTATTTT
TRBJ2-1 | . | . | TRBV27 | CASSRGLGYNEQFF | TGTGCCAGCAGTAGGGGACTGGGTTACAATGAGCAGTTCTTC
TRBJ2-2 | . | . | TRBV19 | CASQEVPNTGELFF | TGTGCCAGTCAGGAGGTCCCTAACACCGGGGAGCTGTTTTTT
TRBJ1-6 | . | TRBD1 | TRBV30 | CAWSRTGGLGGFSPLHF | TGTGCCTGGAGTCGAACAGGGGGATTAGGCGGGTTCTCACCCCTCCACTTT
TRBJ2-7 | few | . | TRBV6-5 | CASALGESSYEQYF | TGTGCCAGCGCGCTAGGGGAATCCTCCTACGAGCAGTACTTC
TRBJ2-7 | . | TRBD2 | TRBV4-1 | CASSWTSGSEYEQYF | TGCGCCAGCAGCTGGACTAGCGGGAGCGAGTACGAGCAGTACTTC
TRBJ2-1 | . | TRBD2 | TRBV27 | CASSLGGRGNEQFF | TGTGCCAGCAGTTTGGGCGGGAGAGGCAATGAGCAGTTCTTC
TRBJ2-1 | . | . | TRBV28 | CASSWRGALVEQFF | TGTGCCAGCAGTTGGCGCGGTGCGCTGGTTGAGCAGTTCTTC
TRBJ1-1 | few | . | TRBV7-9 | CASSFLPRAFF | TGTGCCAGCAGCTTCCTCCCCCGGGCTTTCTTT
TRBJ1-3 | . | . | TRBV19 | CASRQGSGNTIYF | TGTGCCAGTAGACAGGGCTCTGGAAACACCATATATTTT
TRBJ2-3 | . | . | TRBV27 | CASSLSADTQYF | TGTGCCAGCAGTTTGTCAGCAGATACGCAGTATTTT
TRBJ2-3 | . | TRBD2 | TRBV19 | CASSIGGGDTQYF | TGTGCCAGTAGTATCGGGGGGGGAGATACGCAGTATTTT
TRBJ1-1 | . | . | TRBV18 | CASSLNAGINTEAFF | TGTGCCAGCTCACTAAATGCGGGGATCAACACTGAAGCTTTCTTT
TRBJ2-7 | few | . | TRBV5-1 | CASSLLTGSYEQYF | TGCGCCAGCAGCTTATTAACAGGATCCTACGAGCAGTACTTC
TRBJ1-4 | once | . | TRBV7-9 | CSSSTGSEKLFF | TGTTCCAGCAGCACAGGGAGTGAAAAACTGTTTTTT
TRBJ2-7 | . | TRBD1 | TRBV2 | CASSEAGQGGVEQYF | TGTGCCAGCAGTGAAGCGGGACAGGGTGGGGTCGAGCAGTACTTC
TRBJ2-1 | few | TRBD2 | TRBV5-4 | CASSLSGLGINEQFF | TGTGCCAGCAGCTTGTCCGGACTAGGGATCAATGAGCAGTTCTTC
TRBJ2-3 | . | TRBD2 | TRBV18 | CASSLAGGVTDTQYF | TGTGCCAGCTCGCTAGCGGGAGGGGTCACAGATACGCAGTATTTT
TRBJ2-6 | . | . | TRBV15 | CATSGTAGANVLTF | TGTGCCACCAGCGGAACAGCTGGGGCCAACGTCCTGACTTTC
TRBJ2-1 | . | TRBD2 | TRBV6-5 | CASSLGLASYNEQFF | TGTGCCAGCAGCCTGGGACTAGCGTCTTACAATGAGCAGTTCTTC
TRBJ1-1 | . | . | TRBV6-6 | CASSGQFMNTEAFF | TGTGCCAGCAGCGGACAGTTCATGAACACTGAAGCTTTCTTT
TRBJ1-2 | . | TRBD1 | TRBV19 | CASTLTGGFNGYTF | TGTGCCAGTACCTTGACAGGGGGCTTCAATGGCTACACCTTC
TRBJ1-2 | . | . | TRBV6-5 | CAVSAGYGYTF | TGTGCCGTGTCTGCGGGTTATGGCTACACCTTC
TRBJ2-5 | . | . | TRBV27 | CASSFSGVEETQYF | TGTGCCAGCAGTTTCTCCGGGGTTGAGGAGACCCAGTACTTC
TRBJ2-7 | . | TRBD1 | TRBV19 | CASSKTGWSEQYF | TGTGCCAGTAGTAAGACAGGGTGGAGCGAGCAGTACTTC
TRBJ1-1 | . | . | TRBV29-1 | CSVEDNRREAFF | TGCAGCGTTGAAGATAACCGGCGGGAAGCTTTCTTT
TRBJ2-1 | . | TRBD2 | TRBV7-6 | CASSLASGSLSYNEQFF | TGTGCCAGCAGCTTAGCTAGCGGGAGCTTATCCTACAATGAGCAGTTCTTC
TRBJ2-6 | . | . | TRBV4-2 | CASSQEVQQASGANVLTF | TGTGCCAGCAGCCAAGAAGTTCAACAGGCCTCTGGGGCCAACGTCCTGACTTTC
TRBJ2-5 | few | . | TRBV19 | CASSIQGGQETQYF | TGTGCCAGTAGTATACAGGGAGGCCAAGAGACCCAGTACTTC
TRBJ2-7 | . | . | TRBV6-5 | CASSYEGSSYEQYF | TGTGCCAGCAGTTACGAGGGTTCCTCCTACGAGCAGTACTTC
TRBJ2-7 | . | TRBD2 | TRBV6-5 | CASSTLAGGAYEQYF | TGTGCCAGCAGTACTTTAGCGGGAGGAGCGTACGAGCAGTACTTC
TRBJ1-2 | . | . | TRBV28 | CASSFSGRSYGYTF | TGTGCCAGCAGTTTTTCGGGGAGGAGCTATGGCTACACCTTC
TRBJ2-1 | . | . | TRBV29-1 | CSTSGYNEQFF | TGCAGCACGTCGGGGTACAATGAGCAGTTCTTC
TRBJ2-1 | once | . | TRBV27 | CASSLGPGGEQFF | TGTGCCAGCAGCCTGGGCCCCGGAGGCGAGCAGTTCTTC
TRBJ2-5 | . | . | TRBV9 | CASSVGGVQETQYF | TGTGCCAGCAGCGTAGGGGGGGTCCAAGAGACCCAGTACTTC
TRBJ2-5 | . | . | TRBV4-2 | CASSQGLFQETQYF | TGTGCCAGCAGCCAGGGACTTTTCCAAGAGACCCAGTACTTC
TRBJ2-7 | . | TRBD2 | TRBV23-1 | CASSQPRTSGSGEQYF | TGCGCCAGCAGTCAACCCCGGACTAGCGGGAGTGGTGAGCAGTACTTC
TRBJ2-7 | . | TRBD2 | TRBV4-2 | CASSQEVAGSPYEQYF | TGTGCCAGCAGCCAAGAGGTAGCGGGGTCCCCCTACGAGCAGTACTTC
TRBJ2-7 | . | TRBD2 | TRBV29-1 | CSVEGLAGAYEQYF | TGCAGCGTCGAGGGACTAGCGGGCGCCTACGAGCAGTACTTC
TRBJ2-1 | . | TRBD1 | TRBV6-5 | CASSYSRTGASVEQFF | TGTGCCAGCAGTTACTCCCGGACAGGGGCCTCCGTTGAGCAGTTCTTC
TRBJ1-5 | . | . | TRBV6-1 | CASTKGSHPEPQHF | TGTGCCAGCACCAAAGGGAGTCACCCCGAGCCCCAGCATTTT
TRBJ2-5 | . | TRBD2 | TRBV13 | CASSLEAMSGSGQETQYF | TGTGCCAGCAGCTTAGAAGCTATGAGCGGGAGTGGTCAAGAGACCCAGTACTTC
TRBJ2-7 | . | . | TRBV5-1 | CASSLEPGVNSYEQYF | TGCGCCAGCAGCTTGGAACCGGGGGTTAACTCCTACGAGCAGTACTTC
TRBJ2-7 | . | TRBD1 | TRBV5-1 | CASREQGQGVYEQYF | TGCGCCAGCAGGGAACAGGGACAGGGGGTCTACGAGCAGTACTTC
TRBJ2-7 | . | TRBD2 | TRBV25-1 | CASSDSGVYEQYF | TGTGCCAGCAGTGATAGCGGGGTCTACGAGCAGTACTTC
TRBJ2-3 | . | TRBD1 | TRBV7-9 | CASSYGQGHTDTQYF | TGTGCCAGCAGCTACGGACAGGGACACACAGATACGCAGTATTTT